This T cell receptor beta chain was sequenced during a study of T cells after yellow fever vaccination. This clonotype was found a few times. Its specificity is not known. The CDR3 consists of 13 residues. The V gene lost 6 bases and the J gene lost 4 bases, with 12 bases spanning the gap. Germline V gene sequence: CDR1 SGHTA, CDR2 FQGNSA. Study-level findings and limits: Detected again after the booster were most primary-vaccination clones, at approximately 95% CD4 and 88% CD8. Although the secondary response was weaker, it peaked faster, at day 5 versus 15. Abundant clonotypes from the bulk population could get into FACS-sorted repertoires as contaminants.

Synthesis of TCR cDNA relied on 5'RACE template switching, which attached a universal primer site and UMIs. TCRdb redid the calling of the 5' RACE reads with MiXCR, one entry per CDR3 protein. Altogether about 250,000 distinct CDR3 sequences are present, more than 3.5% being singletons, with the ten largest covering about 19%. The TCR originated in a man aged 18 to 29 who received the YFV17D yellow fever vaccine. The material sequenced was PBMCs, taken 15 days after the yellow fever booster vaccination. The chain has TRBV7-2 and TRBJ2-5; D call uncertain. CDR3 amino acids: CASRSLYGETQYF. The CDR3 DNA sequence: TGTGCCAGCAGATCCCTCTATGGAGAGACCCAGTACTTC.